This is a list of T cell receptor beta chains from one sample in a study of T cells after yellow fever vaccination. A single record per CDR3 protein comes from TCRdb applying MiXCR to the 5' RACE reads. Of some 240,000 distinct CDR3 sequences in the sample, 5.2% are singletons; the top ten hold around 3.5%. The source material was CD4+ T cells sorted from PBMCs, sampled on the day of the yellow fever booster vaccination. The receptors were gathered from a man aged 18 to 29 who received the YFV17D yellow fever vaccine. CDR3s include the opening cysteine and the closing phenylalanine or tryptophan. D genes are given only for firm matches. Some rows have no size entry. The others give once, few or many, or a class for an expanded clone.

J gene: TRBJ2-1; clone size: few; CDR3 length: 15; D gene: .; V gene: TRBV5-1; CDR3 protein: CASSLAGGQQNEQFF; CDR3 DNA: TGCGCCAGCAGCTTGGCTGGAGGTCAACAAAATGAGCAGTTCTTC
J gene: TRBJ2-3; clone size: .; CDR3 length: 11; D gene: .; V gene: TRBV11-2; CDR3 protein: CASRSANTQYF; CDR3 DNA: TGTGCCAGCAGATCGGCGAATACGCAGTATTTT
J gene: TRBJ2-1; clone size: many; CDR3 length: 15; D gene: TRBD2; V gene: TRBV2; CDR3 protein: CASSAGGGQANEQFF; CDR3 DNA: TGTGCCAGCAGTGCGGGCGGGGGGCAGGCCAATGAGCAGTTCTTC
J gene: TRBJ2-1; clone size: few; CDR3 length: 14; D gene: .; V gene: TRBV6-5; CDR3 protein: CASSYSSGGYEQFF; CDR3 DNA: TGTGCCAGCAGTTACTCTTCCGGGGGTTATGAGCAGTTCTTC
J gene: TRBJ1-1; clone size: .; CDR3 length: 14; D gene: .; V gene: TRBV7-9; CDR3 protein: CASSLAGMGTEAFF; CDR3 DNA: TGTGCCAGCAGCTTGGCAGGGATGGGCACTGAAGCTTTCTTT
J gene: TRBJ1-4; clone size: .; CDR3 length: 12; D gene: .; V gene: TRBV12-3/TRBV12-4; CDR3 protein: CASSFEGGQLFF; CDR3 DNA: TGTGCCAGCAGTTTCGAGGGGGGACAACTGTTTTTT
J gene: TRBJ2-5; clone size: few; CDR3 length: 13; D gene: .; V gene: TRBV7-9; CDR3 protein: CASSFSSQETQYF; CDR3 DNA: TGTGCCAGCAGCTTCAGCAGTCAAGAGACCCAGTACTTC
J gene: TRBJ2-7; clone size: few; CDR3 length: 13; D gene: TRBD1; V gene: TRBV12-5; CDR3 protein: CASGPRDREQQYF; CDR3 DNA: TGTGCTAGTGGCCCCCGGGACAGAGAACAGCAGTACTTC
J gene: TRBJ2-5; clone size: .; CDR3 length: 13; D gene: .; V gene: TRBV6-1; CDR3 protein: CASASPPQETQYF; CDR3 DNA: TGTGCCAGTGCTTCGCCACCCCAAGAGACCCAGTACTTC
J gene: TRBJ2-5; clone size: many; CDR3 length: 14; D gene: .; V gene: TRBV5-8; CDR3 protein: CASSLAAVQETQYF; CDR3 DNA: TGTGCCAGCAGCTTGGCCGCGGTCCAAGAGACCCAGTACTTC
J gene: TRBJ2-3; clone size: .; CDR3 length: 16; D gene: TRBD2; V gene: TRBV6-2/TRBV6-3; CDR3 protein: CASSPASWGREDTQYF; CDR3 DNA: TGTGCCAGCAGTCCGGCTTCTTGGGGGAGGGAAGATACGCAGTATTTT
J gene: TRBJ2-3; clone size: few; CDR3 length: 11; D gene: .; V gene: TRBV7-2; CDR3 protein: CATSAEDTQYF; CDR3 DNA: TGTGCCACGTCAGCGGAAGATACGCAGTATTTT
J gene: TRBJ2-3; clone size: .; CDR3 length: 15; D gene: .; V gene: TRBV28; CDR3 protein: CASSLNPTKTDTQYF; CDR3 DNA: TGTGCCAGCAGTTTAAACCCTACTAAGACAGATACGCAGTATTTT
J gene: TRBJ2-1; clone size: .; CDR3 length: 16; D gene: TRBD2; V gene: TRBV4-1; CDR3 protein: CASSPVRLAVYNEQFF; CDR3 DNA: TGCGCCAGCAGCCCCGTACGGCTAGCGGTCTACAATGAGCAGTTCTTC
J gene: TRBJ1-1; clone size: .; CDR3 length: 14; D gene: .; V gene: TRBV5-6; CDR3 protein: CASSPQWWDAEAFF; CDR3 DNA: TGTGCCAGCAGCCCCCAGTGGTGGGACGCTGAAGCTTTCTTT
J gene: TRBJ1-2; clone size: many; CDR3 length: 12; D gene: .; V gene: TRBV20-1; CDR3 protein: CSASSYNYGYTF; CDR3 DNA: TGCAGTGCTTCTTCATACAACTATGGCTACACCTTC
J gene: TRBJ1-3; clone size: .; CDR3 length: 15; D gene: TRBD1; V gene: TRBV6-5; CDR3 protein: CASSVDRFSGNTIYF; CDR3 DNA: TGTGCCAGCAGCGTGGACAGGTTCTCTGGAAACACCATATATTTT
J gene: TRBJ1-2; clone size: .; CDR3 length: 14; D gene: TRBD1; V gene: TRBV7-2; CDR3 protein: CASSPGGGDYGYTF; CDR3 DNA: TGTGCCAGCAGCCCAGGGGGGGGCGACTATGGCTACACCTTC
J gene: TRBJ1-1; clone size: few; CDR3 length: 16; D gene: TRBD1; V gene: TRBV18; CDR3 protein: CASSPPGQLRRAEAFF; CDR3 DNA: TGTGCCAGCTCACCCCCGGGACAGCTCCGAAGGGCTGAAGCTTTCTTT
J gene: TRBJ1-3; clone size: .; CDR3 length: 15; D gene: .; V gene: TRBV5-1; CDR3 protein: CASSLGGNSGNTIYF; CDR3 DNA: TGCGCCAGCAGCTTGGGGGGAAACTCTGGAAACACCATATATTTT
J gene: TRBJ2-5; clone size: .; CDR3 length: 15; D gene: TRBD1; V gene: TRBV27; CDR3 protein: CASSLLQGIQETQYF; CDR3 DNA: TGTGCCAGCAGTTTATTACAGGGGATTCAAGAGACCCAGTACTTC
J gene: TRBJ2-1; clone size: few; CDR3 length: 13; D gene: TRBD2; V gene: TRBV24-1; CDR3 protein: CATSDLASGEQFF; CDR3 DNA: TGTGCCACCAGTGATTTAGCTAGCGGTGAGCAGTTCTTC
J gene: TRBJ1-4; clone size: few; CDR3 length: 15; D gene: TRBD1; V gene: TRBV5-1; CDR3 protein: CASSPRQGFYEKLFF; CDR3 DNA: TGCGCCAGCAGCCCCCGACAGGGATTTTATGAAAAACTGTTTTTT